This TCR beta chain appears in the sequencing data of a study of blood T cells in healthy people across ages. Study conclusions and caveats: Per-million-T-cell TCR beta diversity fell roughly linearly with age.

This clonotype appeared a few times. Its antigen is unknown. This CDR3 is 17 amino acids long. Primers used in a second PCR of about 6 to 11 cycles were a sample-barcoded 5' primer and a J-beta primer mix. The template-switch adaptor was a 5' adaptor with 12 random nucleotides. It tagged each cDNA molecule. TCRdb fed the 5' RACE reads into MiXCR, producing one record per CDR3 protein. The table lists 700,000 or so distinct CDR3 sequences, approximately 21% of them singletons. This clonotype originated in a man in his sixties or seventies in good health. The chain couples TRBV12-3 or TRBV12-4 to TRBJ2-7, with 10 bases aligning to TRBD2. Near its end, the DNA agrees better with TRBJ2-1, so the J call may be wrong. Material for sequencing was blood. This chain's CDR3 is CASSLGLTSGEGNEQFF. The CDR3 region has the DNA TGTGCCAGCAGTTTAGGCCTAACTAGCGGGGAGGGCAATGAGCAGTTCTTC.